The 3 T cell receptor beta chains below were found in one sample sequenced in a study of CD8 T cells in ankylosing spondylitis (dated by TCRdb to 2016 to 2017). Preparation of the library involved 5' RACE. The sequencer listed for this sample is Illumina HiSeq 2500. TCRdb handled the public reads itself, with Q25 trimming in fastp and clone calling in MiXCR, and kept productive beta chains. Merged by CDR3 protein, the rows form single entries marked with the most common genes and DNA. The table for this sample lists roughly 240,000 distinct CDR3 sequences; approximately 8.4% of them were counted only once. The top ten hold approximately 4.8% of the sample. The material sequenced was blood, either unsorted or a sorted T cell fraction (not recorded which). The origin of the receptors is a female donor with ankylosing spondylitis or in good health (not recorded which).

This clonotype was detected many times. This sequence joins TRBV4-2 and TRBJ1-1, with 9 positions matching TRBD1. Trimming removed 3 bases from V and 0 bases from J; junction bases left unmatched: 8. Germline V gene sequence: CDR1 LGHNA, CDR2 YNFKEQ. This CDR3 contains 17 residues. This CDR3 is CASSQGTGTRVNTEAFF. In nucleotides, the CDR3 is TGTGCCAGCAGCCAGGGGACAGGGACTAGGGTGAACACTGAAGCTTTCTTT.

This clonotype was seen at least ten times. CDR3 in amino acids: CSARPGQGIGYTF. The CDR3 DNA reads TGCAGTGCTAGACCGGGACAGGGGATTGGCTACACCTTC. The chain couples TRBV20-1 to TRBJ1-2; TRBD1 matches at 10 bases. The V gene's germline CDR1 is DFQATT and CDR2 SNEGSKA (reference sequence). V was pared by 2 bases and J by 7 bases, with 4 bases of the junction left unmatched. The CDR3 loop spans 13 amino acids.

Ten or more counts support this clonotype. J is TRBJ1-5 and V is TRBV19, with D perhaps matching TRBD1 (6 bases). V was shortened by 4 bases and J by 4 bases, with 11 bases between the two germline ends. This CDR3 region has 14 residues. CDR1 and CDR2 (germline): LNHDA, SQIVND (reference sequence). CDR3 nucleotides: TGTGCCAGTAGTACCACAGGGAAAAATCAGCCCCAGCATTTT. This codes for CASSTTGKNQPQHF.